This TCR beta chain was captured by sequencing in a study of blood T cell repertoires in COVID-19. As for the study in general: The United States, Italy and Spain were the sources of the acute and convalescent COVID-19 samples. Nucleic acid was either cDNA or gDNA, and it came from T cells, B-cell-depleted T cells, or PBMCs.

Trimming took off 4 bases at V and 0 bases at J, with 10 bases between the two ends. Germline CDR1 is SGHRS and CDR2 is YFSETQ. The CDR3 contains 14 residues. Study processing details: Estimation of nucleated cell counts relied on the amplification of reference gene primers. Sequenced by immunoSEQ multiplex PCR; TCRdb stores in-frame clones only, minus some. V, J and clone size reflect that table, while D and trimming were determined from the DNA. This sample carries about 62,000 clones, roughly 92% of them seen once, and the ten largest clones take approximately 5.5%. Sequencing was done on a sample of peripheral blood. The gene calls are TRBV5-1 and TRBJ1-2; D is unresolved. This receptor was obtained from a human donor in a cohort sampled during active COVID-19. The CDR3 here is CASSPGEANYGYTF. As DNA, the CDR3 is TGCGCCAGCAGCCCCGGTGAAGCTAACTATGGCTACACCTTC.